Shown below are 2 T cell receptor beta chains from a single sample sequenced in a study of vaccination effects on CD4 cells after COVID-19. Their antigens remain unidentified. Upon completion of about ten days in culture, CD4+ T cells were isolated. Either the mRNA-1273 or the BNT162b2 vaccine was given to participants as two doses. Profiling relied on immunoSEQ multiplex PCR, and the TCRdb table lists in-frame clones only, not all of them. The table records 60,000 to 80,000 clones, around 70% of them present only once. This sample comprised CD4+ T cells from PBMCs cultured without peptide, obtained after COVID-19 vaccination. The source of these receptors is a human donor who received a COVID-19 vaccine.

The chain recombines TRBV5-8 with TRBJ1-5, with D unresolved. The CDR3 length is 18 residues. V gave up 0 bases and J gave up 0 bases, with 16 bases separating them. Per germline, CDR1 SGHTS and CDR2 YDEGEE. As DNA, the CDR3 is TGTGCCAGCAGCTTGGGGGTTTCGGCAGCAATTAGCAATCAGCCCCAGCATTTT. Translating gives CASSLGVSAAISNQPQHF.

The V call is TRBV7-9, the J call TRBJ2-5; D not certain. There are 14 residues in the CDR3. V lost 1 base, J lost 7 bases, and 13 bases lay in between. Germline CDR1 SEHNR, CDR2 FQNEAQ (reference sequence). In nucleotides, the CDR3 is TGTGCCAGCAGCTTAGACCTGGGAACGGGGACCCAGTACTTC. Residues: CASSLDLGTGTQYF.